A selection of T cell receptor beta chains follows, all from one sample in a study of blood T cell repertoires in COVID-19. Assay used: immunoSEQ multiplex PCR; TCRdb lists only in-frame clones, some missing. The sample holds about 190,000 clones, roughly 86% seen once. Specimen: PBMCs or T cells enriched from blood (not recorded which). The origin of the receptors is a middle-aged woman in a cohort exposed to, infected with or recovered from COVID-19 (not recorded which). Both conserved end residues are part of each CDR3. D genes are given only for firm matches. Not all rows give a size; the values are once, few, many and, for expanded clones, a class.

>TRBD2|TRBV6-1|TRBJ2-5|few
CASSAPLAGVQETQYF
TGTGCCAGCAGTGCCCCTCTAGCGGGGGTACAAGAGACCCAGTACTTC
>NA|TRBV19|TRBJ1-2|NA
CASSMVGGSGYTF
TGTGCCAGTAGTATGGTCGGGGGTTCTGGCTACACCTTC
>NA|TRBV3-1/TRBV3-2|TRBJ2-5|NA
CASSHNVQETQYF
TGTGCCAGCAGCCACAATGTCCAAGAGACCCAGTACTTC
>NA|TRBV27|TRBJ1-6|NA
CASSLSGAGYNSPLHF
TGTGCCAGCAGTTTATCGGGGGCGGGTTATAATTCACCCCTCCACTTT
>TRBD1|TRBV29-1|TRBJ1-5|NA
CSVMTGINQPQHF
TGCAGCGTGATGACAGGGATCAATCAGCCCCAGCATTTT
>NA|TRBV29-1|TRBJ1-1|NA
CSVVQGEAFF
TGCAGCGTTGTCCAGGGGGAAGCTTTCTTT
>TRBD1|TRBV9|TRBJ2-3|NA
CASQTGAGGFTDTQYF
TGTGCCAGTCAAACGGGGGCAGGGGGCTTTACAGATACGCAGTATTTT
>NA|TRBV4-1|TRBJ1-4|NA
CASSQVPVNEKLFF
TGCGCCAGCAGCCAAGTCCCAGTTAATGAAAAACTGTTTTTT
>NA|TRBV11-2|TRBJ2-7|NA
CASSLESVTYEQYF
TGTGCCAGCAGCTTAGAATCCGTTACCTACGAGCAGTACTTC
>TRBD1|TRBV7-2|TRBJ2-7|NA
CASSLSMGQPSYEQYF
TGTGCCAGCAGCTTATCAATGGGACAGCCCTCCTACGAGCAGTACTTC
>TRBD2|TRBV5-5|TRBJ2-1|NA
CASSAGLAVLNEQFF
TGTGCCAGCAGCGCCGGACTAGCTGTTTTGAATGAGCAGTTCTTC
>TRBD1|TRBV6-5|TRBJ2-7|once
CASRDRVRDEQYF
TGTGCCAGCAGGGACAGGGTCCGAGACGAGCAGTACTTC
>TRBD1|TRBV7-2|TRBJ1-1|NA
CASSLVATGLNTEAFF
TGTGCCAGCAGCTTAGTTGCGACAGGGTTGAACACTGAAGCTTTCTTT
>TRBD1|TRBV7-2|TRBJ1-2|NA
CASSLGQGARYGYTF
TGTGCCAGCAGCTTGGGCCAGGGGGCGCGGTATGGCTACACCTTC
>NA|TRBV11-3|TRBJ1-6|once
CASSLDWAGENSPLHF
TGTGCCAGCAGCTTAGATTGGGCAGGGGAGAATTCACCCCTCCACTTT
>NA|TRBV4-1|TRBJ1-2|once
CASSQLWTDRYGYTF
TGCGCCAGCAGCCAACTTTGGACAGACCGATATGGCTACACCTTC
>TRBD1|TRBV15|TRBJ2-3|NA
CATSRDSRTGTDTQYF
TGTGCCACCAGCAGAGATTCCAGGACAGGGACAGATACGCAGTATTTT
>NA|TRBV19|TRBJ2-1|NA
CASSTSFSYNEQFF
TGTGCCAGTAGTACCTCGTTCTCCTACAATGAGCAGTTCTTC
>TRBD1|TRBV5-1|TRBJ1-2|NA
CASSGDSYGYTF
TGCGCCAGCAGCGGGGACAGCTATGGCTACACCTTC
>NA|TRBV28|TRBJ2-7|NA
CASSLDIMTPSYEQYF
TGTGCCAGCAGTTTGGATATAATGACTCCTTCCTACGAGCAGTACTTC
>NA|TRBV28|TRBJ1-4|NA
CASSLFSQGMNKLFF
TGTGCCAGCAGTTTATTCTCCCAGGGTATGAATAAACTGTTTTTT
>NA|TRBV5-5|TRBJ2-7|NA
CASSSAGLDRGEQYF
TGTGCCAGCAGCTCCGCCGGACTGGACCGGGGAGAGCAGTACTTC
>NA|TRBV18|TRBJ1-1|NA
CASSPLQSRVNTEAFF
TGTGCCAGCTCACCACTGCAGAGCAGGGTGAACACTGAAGCTTTCTTT
>NA|TRBV28|TRBJ1-5|NA
CASSLYHQPQHF
TGTGCCAGCAGTTTGTATCATCAGCCCCAGCATTTT
>TRBD1|TRBV2|TRBJ2-5|NA
CASSVTGTWGGTGGQETQYF
TGTGCCAGCAGTGTCACTGGAACATGGGGAGGGACAGGGGGGCAAGAGACCCAGTACTTC